Following are 26 T cell receptor beta chains from one sample sequenced in a study of blood T cell repertoires in COVID-19. Clones were sequenced by immunoSEQ multiplex PCR, and TCRdb holds only the in-frame ones, with some missing. The sample has approximately 230,000 clones; about 90% are singletons. The sample consisted of PBMCs or T cells enriched from blood (not recorded which). The receptors originated from a woman between 18 and 29 years old who had recovered from COVID-19.

This sequence joins TRBV7-6 and TRBJ2-1; TRBD2 agrees at 8 bases. After removal of 4 bases from V and 9 bases from J, the junction contained 17 bases not matched to a gene. The CDR3 is made up of 17 amino acids. Germline CDR1 and CDR2: SGHVS and FNYEAQ. The CDR3 sequence: CASSSDSGGGGLGEQFF. In DNA, the CDR3 is TGTGCCAGCAGCTCCGATTCTGGAGGCGGGGGGCTTGGTGAGCAGTTCTTC.

The chain links TRBV5-1 to TRBJ2-3; D may be TRBD2 (5 bases). Germline V CDR1 and CDR2: SGHRS, YFSETQ. Trimming pared 4 bases from V and 5 bases from J, leaving 8 bases between. The CDR3 spans 12 residues. Written as DNA, the CDR3 is TGCGCCAGCAGCGAGGACTTAGATACGCAGTATTTT. This sequence encodes CASSEDLDTQYF. Filled out from reference TRBV5-1 and TRBJ2-3, the complete variable domain reads KAGVTQTPRYLIKTRGQQVTLSCSPISGHRSVSWYQQTPGQGLQFLFEYFSETQRNKGNFPGRFSGRQFSNSRSEMNVSTLELGDSALYLCASSEDLDTQYFGPGTRLTVL.

The chain combines TRBV23-1 with TRBJ2-7; 8 bases agree with TRBD2. TRBV23-1 is labeled an ORF, and its function is uncertain. The V and J ends lost 2 bases and 1 base, in that order; junction bases with no gene match: 10. This CDR3 has 17 residues. The CDR3 coding sequence is TGCGCCAGCAGTCAAAACTTACCGGGACTAGGTTCCTACGAGCAGTACTTC. This gives the protein CASSQNLPGLGSYEQYF.

The chain carries TRBV4-2 and TRBJ2-1, with 9 bases aligning to TRBD2. Germline lookup yields CDR1 LGHNA and CDR2 YNFKEQ. Trimming removed 3 bases from V and 1 base from J; junction bases left unmatched: 10. The CDR3 spans 18 residues. CDR3 in DNA: TGTGCCAGCAGCCAGCTAAGTAGCGGGAGTGTTTCCTACAATGAGCAGTTCTTC. Protein sequence: CASSQLSSGSVSYNEQFF.

CDR3 DNA: TGTGCCAGCAGTGAAGGTACAGGGGGGTACTACGAGCAGTACTTC. Protein sequence: CASSEGTGGYYEQYF. The rearrangement joins TRBV2 to TRBJ2-7; 8 positions match TRBD1. Germline CDR1 SNHLY, CDR2 FYNNEI. V lost 1 base and J lost 3; bases outside the gene matches: 5. This CDR3 spans 15 amino acids.

This chain links TRBV10-1 with TRBJ1-5, with 9 nucleotides matching TRBD1. CDR3 length equals 14 residues. V shed 7 bases and J 6 bases; nucleotides not matched to a gene: 7. Looked up from germline, CDR1 is WNHNN and CDR2 is SYGVQD (reference sequence). This chain's CDR3 is CASNWDRVPQPQHF. DNA of the CDR3: TGCGCCAGCAACTGGGACAGGGTTCCTCAGCCCCAGCATTTT.

This clone appeared once. CDR3 nucleotide sequence: TGTGCCAGCAGCATAGGACAGGGCACTGGCTACACCTTC. Translated, it gives CASSIGQGTGYTF. The rearrangement uses TRBV5-5 and TRBJ1-2; 8 bases line up with TRBD1. Trimming at V came to 4 bases and at J to 7 bases, leaving 6 bases not matched to a gene. The CDR3 is 13 amino acids. Per germline, CDR1 SGHKS and CDR2 YYEKEE (reference sequence).

This sequence joins TRBV9 and TRBJ1-5; weak D call: TRBD1 (5 bases). The CDR3 extends over 16 amino acids. V lost 0 bases to trimming and J lost 3 bases, with 13 bases between them. Germline CDR1 is SGDLS and CDR2 is YYNGEE. The CDR3 DNA reads as TGTGCCAGCAGCGTAGGTACAGGCGGACCCAATCAGCCCCAGCATTTT. Translating it yields CASSVGTGGPNQPQHF.

The rearrangement uses TRBV2 and TRBJ1-2; D is perhaps TRBD1 (6 bases). The CDR3 spans 11 residues. Looked up from germline, CDR1 is SNHLY and CDR2 is FYNNEI. V lost 6 bases, J lost 8 bases, and 10 bases lay in between. CDR3 in amino acids: CASRGAWGYTF. The CDR3 DNA reads TGTGCCAGCAGGGGGGCTTGGGGCTACACCTTC.

The genes are TRBV6-2 or TRBV6-3 and TRBJ1-6; possible D gene TRBD1, 5 bases. Germline V gene data show CDR1 as MNHEY and CDR2 as SVGEGT. Deletions cut 5 bases from V and 8 bases from J, with 13 bases between. The CDR3 has 14 amino acids. CDR3 nucleotide sequence: TGTGCCAGCAGTGCTACAGGATTAGATTCACCCCTCCACTTT. It specifies CASSATGLDSPLHF.

This clone was seen only once. This chain connects TRBV2 to TRBJ1-2, with D uncertain. Germline V lookup: CDR1 SNHLY, CDR2 FYNNEI. This CDR3 spans 12 amino acids. V was clipped by 3 bases and J by 1 base, with 3 bases between them. The CDR3: CASSDSNYGYTF. The CDR3 nucleotides read TGTGCCAGCAGTGATAGTAACTATGGCTACACCTTC.

For this clone: Other nucleotide sequences in the sample specify the same CDR3. V and J are TRBV10-3 and TRBJ1-5; no reliable D call. CDR3 length: 13 amino acids. Per germline, CDR1 ENHRY and CDR2 SYGVKD. V lost 3 bases to trimming and J lost 4 bases, with 7 bases between them. The CDR3 here is CAISDGSNQPQHF. In DNA, the CDR3 is TGTGCCATCAGTGATGGTAGTAATCAGCCCCAGCATTTT.

This clone has just one count. The chain carries TRBV9 and TRBJ2-1; a weak D match, TRBD2 (5 bases). Trimming removed 0 bases at V and 10 bases at J, with 23 bases between. Per the germline V gene, CDR1 is SGDLS and CDR2 is YYNGEE. This CDR3 contains 17 residues. Here the CDR3 DNA reads TGTGCCAGCAGCGTAGAGGGAGTAAGCGGTTCCCGAGGGGAGCAGTTCTTC. Translation: CASSVEGVSGSRGEQFF.

The rearrangement links TRBV28 to TRBJ2-7; weak D call: TRBD2 (5 bases). Trimming pared 4 bases from V and 3 bases from J, leaving 13 bases between. The CDR3 is 14 residues long. The germline V gene encodes CDR1 MDHEN and CDR2 SYDVKM. CDR3 in amino acids: CASSSLSGFYEQYF. The CDR3 coding sequence is TGTGCCAGCAGTTCCTTAAGCGGATTCTACGAGCAGTACTTC.

The CDR3 sequence is CATSRAQLGQGQNTEAFF. The DNA for the CDR3 is TGTGCCACCAGCAGAGCTCAGCTGGGACAGGGTCAGAACACTGAAGCTTTCTTT. V and J are TRBV15 and TRBJ1-1, with 9 bases that match TRBD1. Losses at the gene ends were 1 base for V and 1 base for J; bases not matched to a gene: 10. Germline V gene data show CDR1 as LNHNV and CDR2 as YYDKDF (reference sequence). CDR3 size: 18 residues.

The V gene is TRBV2, the J gene TRBJ1-1; 7 bases agree with TRBD1. V gave up 5 bases and J gave up 2 bases; unmatched junction bases: 5. The CDR3 runs 14 residues. Germline V gene sequence: CDR1 SNHLY, CDR2 FYNNEI. As DNA, the CDR3 is TGTGCCAGCAGTCGACAGGGTGACAACACTGAAGCTTTCTTT. Translating gives CASSRQGDNTEAFF.

This clone was counted a single time. The genes are TRBV11-3 and TRBJ1-1; D call uncertain. V was cut by 5 bases and J by 11 bases, with 15 bases left in between. Germline CDR1 and CDR2: SGHNT and YENEEA. This CDR3 region has 12 residues. CDR3 protein: CASSAILYGAFF. The CDR3 coding sequence is TGTGCCAGCAGCGCCATACTCTACGGGGCTTTCTTT.

This clone was detected only once. This rearrangement joins TRBV6-5 to TRBJ1-2, with 7 nucleotides matching TRBD1. Per germline, CDR1 MNHEY and CDR2 SVGAGI. V shed 6 bases, J shed 5 bases, and the junction held 9 bases outside the gene matches. The CDR3 has 14 residues. CDR3 sequence reads: CASRRVDRLYGYTF. The CDR3 DNA is TGTGCCAGCAGGAGAGTGGACAGGCTATATGGCTACACCTTC.

The chain joins TRBV5-1 to TRBJ1-3; D gene ambiguous. V was pared by 0 bases and J by 8 bases, with 18 bases between. Germline V gene data show CDR1 as SGHRS and CDR2 as YFSETQ. The CDR3 is 16 residues long. The CDR3 region is CASSLVIASGTDTIYF. The CDR3, as DNA: TGCGCCAGCAGCTTGGTGATAGCCTCTGGAACCGACACCATATATTTT. Full variable domain (missing parts from reference TRBV5-1 and TRBJ1-3): KAGVTQTPRYLIKTRGQQVTLSCSPISGHRSVSWYQQTPGQGLQFLFEYFSETQRNKGNFPGRFSGRQFSNSRSEMNVSTLELGDSALYLCASSLVIASGTDTIYFGEGSWLTVV.

This clone was detected a few times. The V gene is TRBV29-1, the J gene TRBJ1-1, with 7 nucleotides matching TRBD1. This CDR3 spans 13 amino acids. With V trimmed by 5 bases and J by 7 bases, 10 bases remained unmatched. The germline CDR1 and CDR2 sequences are SQVTM and ANQGSEA. CDR3 DNA: TGCAGCGTTCTCTGGGACAGATCGAATGAAGCTTTCTTT. Encoded protein: CSVLWDRSNEAFF.

V is TRBV19 and J is TRBJ1-1; D perhaps matches TRBD1 (5 bases). In germline, CDR1 is LNHDA, CDR2 SQIVND (reference sequence). This CDR3 region has 12 residues. Trimming removed 8 bases from V and 4 bases from J, with 11 bases in between. This CDR3 is CASGPGGTEAFF. The CDR3 DNA sequence: TGTGCCAGTGGGCCGGGGGGCACTGAAGCTTTCTTT.

The rearrangement uses TRBV3-1 (or the pseudogene TRBV3-2) and TRBJ1-1; D ambiguous. In germline, CDR1 is LGHDT, CDR2 YNNKEL (reference sequence). V was pared by 4 bases and J by 4 bases, with 7 bases between. CDR3 length equals 12 residues. CDR3 amino acids: CASSPLGTEAFF. The DNA for the CDR3 is TGTGCCAGCAGCCCGCTCGGCACTGAAGCTTTCTTT.

This chain uses TRBV28 with TRBJ1-2, with 10 bases matching TRBD1. With V trimmed by 6 bases and J by 8 bases, 15 bases remained unmatched. CDR1 is MDHEN, CDR2 SYDVKM, per germline. CDR3 length: 16 residues. The CDR3 region is CASSPPPGQGRWGYTF. In nucleotides, the CDR3 is TGTGCCAGCAGCCCCCCCCCGGGACAGGGGAGATGGGGCTACACCTTC.

The CDR3 sequence: CASSDLVAGYEQFF. For the CDR3, the DNA is TGTGCCAGCAGTGACCTAGTTGCGGGGTATGAGCAGTTCTTC. The V gene is TRBV9, the J gene TRBJ2-1, with D possibly TRBD2 on 6 matching bases. Germline loops: CDR1 SGDLS, CDR2 YYNGEE. Trimming shortened V by 5 bases and J by 8 bases, and 17 bases separated the two germline ends. This CDR3 has 14 amino acids.

The chain has TRBV3-1 (or the pseudogene TRBV3-2) and TRBJ2-7; TRBD2 might be the D (5 bases). The CDR3 extends over 13 amino acids. With 4 bases removed from V and 5 bases from J, the gap between germline ends came to 12 bases. The germline gives CDR1 LGHDT, CDR2 YNNKEL (reference sequence). The CDR3, as DNA: TGTGCCAGCAGCCGAGGGAGTAACGACGAGCAGTACTTC. This translates into CASSRGSNDEQYF.

The chain joins TRBV2 to TRBJ1-3; a possible D gene is TRBD1 (5 bases). The germline gives CDR1 SNHLY, CDR2 FYNNEI. V lost 3 bases and J lost 0, with 15 bases in between. The CDR3 consists of 17 residues. This CDR3 reads CASSENRQTYSGNTIYF. The CDR3 bases are TGTGCCAGCAGTGAGAACCGACAGACTTACTCTGGAAACACCATATATTTT.